These 18 T cell receptor beta chains originate from one sample sequenced in a study of blood T cell repertoires in COVID-19. TCRdb's copy holds only in-frame clones and misses some; the assay was immunoSEQ multiplex PCR. The table has 150,000 to 200,000 clones, less than 90% seen once; the top ten hold around 2.3%. The sequenced sample consisted of peripheral blood. All receptors derive from a man between 65 and 79 years old with active or convalescent COVID-19.

V and J are TRBV4-1 and TRBJ2-3, with D perhaps matching TRBD2 (7 bases). Per germline, CDR1 MGHRA and CDR2 YSYEKL. The CDR3 runs to 16 residues. V lost 4 bases to trimming and J lost 2 bases, with 16 bases between them. CDR3 DNA sequence: TGCGCCAGCAGCCCGGTAGGGGGGGCGGTCACAGATACGCAGTATTTT. It yields the protein CASSPVGGAVTDTQYF.

The chain couples TRBV28 to TRBJ2-7; TRBD1 matches at 7 bases. Germline V gene lookup returns CDR1 MDHEN and CDR2 SYDVKM. Germline trimming cut 5 bases from V and 3 bases from J; bases unmatched to any gene: 10. This CDR3 has 15 residues. The CDR3 region has the DNA TGTGCCAGCAGTCTCCTGACAGGGTTAAACTACGAGCAGTACTTC. Encoded protein: CASSLLTGLNYEQYF.

The rearrangement links TRBV30 to TRBJ2-5, with 9 bases lining up with TRBD2. The junction had 5 bases not matched to a gene; V was cut back by 4 bases and J by 5 bases. Germline CDR1 and CDR2: GTSNPN and SVGIG (reference sequence). This CDR3 contains 13 residues. The CDR3 region is CAWNAGGRETQYF. The CDR3 DNA follows: TGTGCCTGGAACGCGGGGGGGAGGGAGACCCAGTACTTC. The whole variable domain, remainder taken from reference TRBV30 and TRBJ2-5, is SQTIHQWPATLVQPVGSPLSLECTVEGTSNPNLYWYRQAAGRGLQLLFYSVGIGQISSEVPQNLSASRPQDRQFILSSKKLLLSDSGFYLCAWNAGGRETQYFGPGTRLLVL.

The chain couples TRBV4-3 to TRBJ1-6, with D perhaps TRBD1 (5 bases). CDR3 size: 16 residues. Trimming removed 3 bases at V and 7 bases at J, with 16 bases between. Germline V lookup: CDR1 LGHNA, CDR2 YSLEER. The CDR3 region has the DNA TGCGCCAGCAGCCAGGACGCGACAGTGATGAATTCACCCCTCCACTTT. This gives the protein CASSQDATVMNSPLHF.

This clone was found many times. The genes are TRBV4-3 and TRBJ2-1; a weak D match, TRBD1 (6 bases). Germline CDR1 reads LGHNA; CDR2 reads YSLEER. The CDR3 covers 15 residues. V was shortened by 3 bases and J by 5 bases, with 14 bases between the two germline ends. This chain's CDR3 is CASSHYQGYNNEQFF. CDR3 sequence (DNA): TGCGCCAGCAGCCATTACCAGGGGTATAACAATGAGCAGTTCTTC.

This chain connects TRBV6-1 to TRBJ1-3; D gene uncertain. The CDR3 runs to 18 residues. Germline CDR1 is MNHNS and CDR2 is SASEGT. Deletions cut 4 bases from V and 2 bases from J, with 21 bases between. CDR3 sequence: CASSVSGRPWSPGNTIYF. The DNA of the CDR3 is TGTGCCAGCAGTGTTTCTGGCAGGCCCTGGTCTCCTGGAAACACCATATATTTT.

The chain recombines TRBV4-3 with TRBJ2-7; a possible D gene is TRBD2 (6 bases). Germline V gene lookup returns CDR1 LGHNA and CDR2 YSLEER. The CDR3 contains 15 residues. Trimming shortened V by 3 bases and J by 2 bases, and 14 bases separated the two germline ends. Here the CDR3 DNA reads TGCGCCAGCAGCCAGGGAGGAGGGACCCCCTACGAGCAGTACTTC. Amino acids: CASSQGGGTPYEQYF.

The chain links TRBV3-1 (or the pseudogene TRBV3-2) to TRBJ2-5; 7 nucleotides agree with TRBD1. J gave up 3 bases and V 3 bases, and 4 bases lay outside the gene matches. CDR1 and CDR2 (germline): LGHDT, YNNKEL (reference sequence). The CDR3 runs 14 residues. The CDR3 nucleotides read TGTGCCAGCAGCCAGGGGACAGTTAAAGAGACCCAGTACTTC. Amino acids: CASSQGTVKETQYF.

The chain employs TRBV27 and TRBJ2-1; 11 bases are shared with TRBD2. J lost 6 bases, V lost 2 bases, and 3 bases had no gene match. The CDR3 covers 15 residues. The V gene's germline CDR1 is MNHEY and CDR2 SMNVEV (reference sequence). This CDR3 is CASSLALAGANEQFF. Written as DNA, the CDR3 is TGTGCCAGCAGTTTAGCACTAGCGGGGGCCAATGAGCAGTTCTTC.

The J gene is TRBJ1-1, the V gene TRBV19, with D perhaps TRBD1 (5 bases). Germline-derived CDR1 and CDR2 are LNHDA and SQIVND (reference sequence). V dropped 4 bases and J dropped 7 bases, with 7 bases sitting between them. The CDR3 spans 11 residues. CDR3 DNA: TGTGCCAGTAGTACCACAGGTGAAGCTTTCTTT. It specifies CASSTTGEAFF.

V and J are TRBV7-2 and TRBJ1-5, with 7 nucleotides matching TRBD1. Trimming cost V 5 bases and J 2 bases; bases outside gene matches: 3. The CDR3 covers 14 residues. Germline CDR1 reads SGHTA; CDR2 reads FQGNSA. The CDR3 bases are TGTGCCAGCAGCCCGGGACAGCGCAATCAGCCCCAGCATTTT. Translated: CASSPGQRNQPQHF.

The chain is built from TRBV19 and TRBJ2-1; the match to TRBD2 covers 14 bases. The V gene end was trimmed by 5 bases and the J gene end by 8 bases; junction bases not matched to a gene: 5. The CDR3 extends over 15 amino acids. Germline CDR1 is LNHDA and CDR2 is SQIVND (reference sequence). The CDR3 reads CASSPTSGRGYEQFF. CDR3 DNA: TGTGCCAGTAGTCCGACTAGCGGGAGGGGCTATGAGCAGTTCTTC.

The chain joins TRBV27 to TRBJ1-4, with D uncertain. Germline V gene lookup returns CDR1 MNHEY and CDR2 SMNVEV (reference sequence). V was shortened by 3 bases and J by 0 bases, with 8 bases between the two germline ends. The CDR3 totals 15 residues. This CDR3 is CASSFLLATNEKLFF. CDR3 DNA: TGTGCCAGCAGTTTTCTCTTAGCAACTAATGAAAAACTGTTTTTT.

The genes are TRBV14 and TRBJ2-5; D not certain. The CDR3 extends over 19 amino acids. V was trimmed by 4 bases and J by 5 bases, leaving 29 bases between them. Germline CDR1 is SGHDN and CDR2 is FVKESK. CDR3 nucleotides: TGTGCCAGCAGCCCACTTGTCATAGACAATGTGGGTTTTCAGGAGACCCAGTACTTC. It specifies CASSPLVIDNVGFQETQYF.

The genes are TRBV25-1 and TRBJ2-1, with 9 bases matching TRBD2. Germline values: CDR1 MGHDK, CDR2 SYGVNS. J lost 10 bases, V lost 1 base, and 8 bases had no gene match. The CDR3 sequence is 15 residues long. CDR3 protein: CASSESSGIGEEQFF. In DNA form, the CDR3 reads TGTGCCAGCAGTGAATCTAGCGGGATAGGGGAGGAGCAGTTCTTC.

To note about this clone: The sample carries other DNA sequences with the same CDR3. The V and J genes are TRBV7-2 and TRBJ2-3; 10 positions match TRBD2. V gave up 4 bases and J gave up 6 bases; unmatched junction bases: 1. The germline CDR1 and CDR2 sequences are SGHTA and FQGNSA. The CDR3 length is 13 residues. The CDR3 nucleotides read TGTGCCAGCAGCTCACTAGCGGGGGATACGCAGTATTTT. It codes for CASSSLAGDTQYF. The full variable domain, its missing parts supplied by reference TRBV7-2 and TRBJ2-3, is GAGVSQSPSNKVTEKGKDVELRCDPISGHTALYWYRQSLGQGLEFLIYFQGNSAPDKSGLPSDRFSAERTGGSVSTLTIQRTQQEDSAVYLCASSSLAGDTQYFGPGTRLTVL.

Only a few counts were recorded for this clone. V and J are TRBV19 and TRBJ2-1, with 8 positions matching TRBD2. Looked up from germline, CDR1 is LNHDA and CDR2 is SQIVND (reference sequence). The CDR3 sequence is 15 residues long. With 3 bases clipped from V and 6 bases from J, the junction kept 7 bases outside the gene matches. CDR3 bases: TGTGCCAGTAGTATCTATTCCGGGACTAGCAATGAGCAGTTCTTC. Encoded protein: CASSIYSGTSNEQFF.

This sequence joins TRBV10-1 and TRBJ2-3; the match to TRBD1 covers 11 bases. V gave up 6 bases and J gave up 4 bases; unmatched junction bases: 9. CDR1 is WNHNN, CDR2 SYGVQD, per germline (reference sequence). The CDR3 has 16 amino acids. CDR3 in DNA: TGCGCCAGCAGCCGCGGACAGGGGGCTCTCGCAGATACGCAGTATTTT. Translating gives CASSRGQGALADTQYF.